A selection of T cell receptor beta chains follows, all from one sample in a study of blood T cell repertoires in COVID-19. Libraries were prepared by immunoSEQ multiplex PCR; TCRdb keeps only in-frame clonotypes and omits some of them. This table has 60,000 to 70,000 clones, 65% to 90% appearing once. Sample: peripheral blood. Source of these receptors: a man between 45 and 60 years old with acute or convalescent COVID-19. The CDR3 runs from the conserved cysteine through the conserved F or W. D genes are given only for firm matches. For some rows the clone size is stated as once, few or many, or as a class when expanded; others skip it.

v_gene	d_gene	j_gene	abundance	CDR3nt	CDR3aa
TRBV5-1	-	TRBJ1-4	-	TGCGCCAGCAGCTTGGGGGGGGGACGGTCCCATGAAAAACTGTTTTTT	CASSLGGGRSHEKLFF
TRBV2	TRBD1	TRBJ1-5	-	TGTGCCAGCTTACGCGGGACAGGGGGGAATCAGCCCCAGCATTTT	CASLRGTGGNQPQHF
TRBV12-1	-	TRBJ2-2	-	TGTGCCAGCAGCTGGGACAGGGTGACCGGGGAGCTGTTTTTT	CASSWDRVTGELFF
TRBV11-2	TRBD2	TRBJ2-2	-	TGTGCCAGCACCCGACTAGCGGGTAATCCCGGGGAGCTGTTTTTT	CASTRLAGNPGELFF
TRBV5-1	-	TRBJ1-4	-	TGCGCCAGCAGCTTGCAAACAGTTAATGAAAAACTGTTTTTT	CASSLQTVNEKLFF
TRBV6-1	-	TRBJ2-1	-	TGTGCCAGCAGTGATTCAGGGGCGACCTACAATGAGCAGTTCTTC	CASSDSGATYNEQFF
TRBV29-1	TRBD1	TRBJ1-2	-	TGCAGCGCAAGGACAGGGGAGGACTATGGCTACACCTTC	CSARTGEDYGYTF
TRBV28	-	TRBJ1-3	few	TGTGCCAGCAGTTTAGGAGCTTGGAGCTCTGGAAACACCATATATTTT	CASSLGAWSSGNTIYF
TRBV7-9	-	TRBJ2-1	-	TGTGCCAGCAGCCGAGGGACTTCCAGCTCCTACAATGAGCAGTTCTTC	CASSRGTSSSYNEQFF
TRBV7-8	-	TRBJ2-7	-	TGTGCCAGCAGCTTAGTTCCGCAGGGCCTCTCCTACGAGCAGTACTTC	CASSLVPQGLSYEQYF
TRBV6-5	-	TRBJ1-5	-	TGTGCCACTAAGAGGGGGGGAGCGAGCAATCAGCCCCAGCATTTT	CATKRGGASNQPQHF
TRBV12-3/TRBV12-4	-	TRBJ1-1	-	TGTGCCAGCAGTTTGTCCCAGGGGCGGTCTTTCTTT	CASSLSQGRSFF
TRBV5-1	-	TRBJ1-2	-	TGCGCCAGCAGCTCCAGTATAGGACAGAAAGACTACACCTTC	CASSSSIGQKDYTF
TRBV6-6	-	TRBJ1-1	-	TGTGCCAGCAACTACACACTCAGGGGTTGCACTGAAGCTTTCTTT	CASNYTLRGCTEAFF
TRBV6-5	-	TRBJ1-5	-	TGTGCCAGCAGAACCGGGACAAATCAGCCCCAGCATTTT	CASRTGTNQPQHF
TRBV10-1	-	TRBJ2-7	-	TGCGCCAGCAGTGACCCGGGCCGGGGGGAGCAGTACTTC	CASSDPGRGEQYF
TRBV29-1	TRBD1	TRBJ2-3	-	TGCAGCGTTAAGGGACAGGGGGCAAATACGCAGTATTTT	CSVKGQGANTQYF
TRBV9	TRBD1	TRBJ1-4	-	TGTGCCAGCAGCGTAGCGGGGGACAGGTGGGAGGAAAAACTGTTTTTT	CASSVAGDRWEEKLFF
TRBV27	-	TRBJ2-3	-	TGTGCCAGCAGCTTTTTGTCTAGCACAGATACGCAGTATTTT	CASSFLSSTDTQYF
TRBV27	-	TRBJ1-6	-	TGTGCCAGCAGTTTCGCTTTGGGCAATTCACCCCTCCACTTT	CASSFALGNSPLHF
TRBV19	-	TRBJ2-1	-	TGTGCCAGTAGTATTGCAGTTAACAATGAGCAGTTCTTC	CASSIAVNNEQFF
TRBV5-5	-	TRBJ2-4	-	TGTGCCAGCAGTCAAACCTCCTACGAAGCCAAAAACATTCAGTACTTC	CASSQTSYEAKNIQYF
TRBV7-8	-	TRBJ1-3	-	TGTGCCAGCAGCTTAGACGGCGGCTCTGGAAACACCATATATTTT	CASSLDGGSGNTIYF
TRBV11-2	-	TRBJ2-3	-	TGTGCCAGCAGCTTCGGGACTTACACAGATACGCAGTATTTT	CASSFGTYTDTQYF
TRBV5-6	TRBD1	TRBJ2-5	-	TGTGCCAGCAGCTTAGGACAGGGGGCTTGGCTGGGAGAGACCCAGTACTTC	CASSLGQGAWLGETQYF
TRBV27	TRBD1	TRBJ1-1	-	TGTGCCAGCAGTTCACAGGGGGTCGGCACTGAAGCTTTCTTT	CASSSQGVGTEAFF
TRBV6-1	-	TRBJ2-5	-	TGTGCCAGCAGTGAAGGGTGGGAGGAGACCCAGTACTTC	CASSEGWEETQYF
TRBV11-3	TRBD1	TRBJ2-3	-	TGTGCCAGCAGCGCCAGACAGGGCCCCGCAGATACGCAGTATTTT	CASSARQGPADTQYF
TRBV30	TRBD2	TRBJ2-3	-	TGTGCCTGGAGTGTAGGGACTAGCGGGGGCACAGATACGCAGTATTTT	CAWSVGTSGGTDTQYF
TRBV6-5	TRBD1	TRBJ1-2	-	TGTGCCAGCAGCCGGACAGGACTGAACTATGGCTACACCTTC	CASSRTGLNYGYTF
TRBV2	TRBD1	TRBJ2-2	-	TGTGCCAGCAGTGCGCGGACAGGGGGCCTCACCGGGGAGCTGTTTTTT	CASSARTGGLTGELFF
TRBV19	-	TRBJ1-5	-	TGTGCCAGTAGTGTCCGGTTTGATGGCAATCAGCCCCAGCATTTT	CASSVRFDGNQPQHF
TRBV10-2	-	TRBJ2-2	few	TGCGCCAGCAGCTACAGACTAGCCGGGGAGCTGTTTTTT	CASSYRLAGELFF
TRBV19	-	TRBJ1-5	-	TGTGCCAGCGGAAGGGTAGGGGTCGGCAATCAGCCCCAGCATTTT	CASGRVGVGNQPQHF
TRBV15	TRBD1	TRBJ2-2	once	TGTGCCACCAGCAGAGAGGACAGGAGTAACACCGGGGAGCTGTTTTTT	CATSREDRSNTGELFF
TRBV6-2/TRBV6-3	-	TRBJ2-2	-	TGTGCCAGCAGCCCTGGGGGGGGGCCTGGCACCGGGGAGCTGTTTTTT	CASSPGGGPGTGELFF
TRBV12-5	-	TRBJ1-5	-	TGTGCTAGTGGTTACGCAGGTCAGCCCCAGCATTTT	CASGYAGQPQHF
TRBV7-9	-	TRBJ2-7	few	TGTGCCAGCAGCTCCGGGGGAAACTCCTACGAGCAGTACTTC	CASSSGGNSYEQYF
TRBV10-2	-	TRBJ1-1	-	TGCGCCAGCAAAAATGGGAGGGTGGCGGGCACTGAAGCTTTCTTT	CASKNGRVAGTEAFF
TRBV7-9	-	TRBJ1-1	-	TGTGCCAGCAGCCGGGGGGGCATCGTGGACACTGAAGCTTTCTTT	CASSRGGIVDTEAFF
TRBV5-6	-	TRBJ2-3	-	TGTGCCAGCAGCTTGGATAGGGGAGATACGCAGTATTTT	CASSLDRGDTQYF
TRBV6-5	TRBD1	TRBJ2-7	once	TGTGCCAGCAGACCTACAGGGGCCTCCTACGAGCAGTACTTC	CASRPTGASYEQYF
TRBV6-5	-	TRBJ1-2	-	TGTGCCAGCAGACAGGAGAGGCATTATGGCTACACCTTC	CASRQERHYGYTF
TRBV11-2	-	TRBJ2-1	-	TGTGCCAGCAGCTTATCAGCGGGCTTCAACAATGAGCAGTTCTTC	CASSLSAGFNNEQFF
TRBV12-3/TRBV12-4	-	TRBJ2-2	-	TGTGCCAGCAGTTTATCAGCCGGGGAGCTGTTTTTT	CASSLSAGELFF